The 27 T cell receptor beta chains below come from one sample, sequenced in a study of cytomegalovirus exposure and HLA in healthy donors. The PCR employed 60 Vbeta primers together with 13 Jbeta primers. The method was immunoSEQ multiplex PCR; TCRdb's version includes in-frame clones alone and lacks a portion of them. The repertoire holds roughly 130,000 clones, 73% seen once, with around 1.4% in the top ten. The specimen was PBMCs. These receptors were taken from a woman aged 40 to 50 in good health and CMV-seronegative.

This chain's CDR3 is CASSPGGTYGYTF. DNA of the CDR3: TGTGCCAGCTCACCGGGGGGGACGTATGGCTACACCTTC. The genes are TRBV18 and TRBJ1-2; possibly TRBD1 for D (5 bases). This CDR3 has 13 amino acids. V shed 3 bases and J shed 5 bases, with 10 bases lying between them. From germline, CDR1 is KGHSH and CDR2 LQKENI.

The genes are TRBV5-6 and TRBJ2-2; TRBD1 matches 7 bases. The V gene end was trimmed by 5 bases and the J gene end by 6 bases; junction bases not matched to a gene: 1. Germline-derived CDR1 and CDR2 are SGHDT and YYEEEE. The CDR3 loop spans 12 amino acids. CDR3 protein: CASRGGPGELFF. The CDR3 bases are TGTGCCAGCAGAGGGGGCCCCGGGGAGCTGTTTTTT.

This chain connects TRBV4-3 to TRBJ2-2, with D tentatively TRBD1 (6 bases). The length of the CDR3 is 16 residues. Per germline, CDR1 LGHNA and CDR2 YSLEER. V was pared by 4 bases and J by 4 bases, with 16 bases between. The CDR3 DNA reads TGCGCCAGCAGCCCGGGGACACCTGGAACCACCGGGGAGCTGTTTTTT. This encodes CASSPGTPGTTGELFF.

This rearrangement joins TRBV2 to TRBJ1-2; D unclear. The germline V and J ends were trimmed by 6 bases and 5 bases, with 13 bases remaining between them. Per germline, CDR1 SNHLY and CDR2 FYNNEI. This CDR3 spans 13 amino acids. In nucleotides, the CDR3 is TGTGCCAGCAGGGCCGGAGATGGGTATGGCTACACCTTC. Protein: CASRAGDGYGYTF.

The chain recombines TRBV5-1 with TRBJ2-7, with TRBD1 identical over 9 bases. This CDR3 comprises 15 residues. Looked up from germline, CDR1 is SGHRS and CDR2 is YFSETQ. J was trimmed by 5 bases and V by 3 bases; bases with no gene match: 9. In nucleotides, the CDR3 is TGCGCCAGCAGCTACACCGGGACAGGGAACAACGAGCAGTACTTC. Amino acid sequence: CASSYTGTGNNEQYF.

The chain is built from TRBV6-4 and TRBJ2-1, with 7 bases fitting TRBD1. This CDR3 spans 15 amino acids. In germline, CDR1 is MRHNA, CDR2 SNTAGT. With V trimmed by 5 bases and J by 5 bases, 9 bases remained unmatched. CDR3 residues: CASSRRQGWDNEQFF. Written as DNA, the CDR3 is TGTGCCAGCAGTCGCCGACAGGGTTGGGACAATGAGCAGTTCTTC.

The V gene is TRBV12-5, the J gene TRBJ2-5, with TRBD2 matching over 11 bases. From germline, CDR1 is LGHNT and CDR2 FRNRAP. Unmatched junction bases numbered 3, after V lost 5 bases and J lost 1 base. This CDR3 contains 15 residues. The CDR3 region is CASGPGLAVQETQYF. The CDR3 bases are TGTGCTAGTGGTCCGGGACTAGCGGTCCAAGAGACCCAGTACTTC. Drawing the rest from reference TRBV12-5 and TRBJ2-5, the complete variable domain is DARVTQTPRHKVTEMGQEVTMRCQPILGHNTVFWYRQTMMQGLELLAYFRNRAPLDDSGMPKDRFSAEMPDATLATLKIQPSEPRDSAVYFCASGPGLAVQETQYFGPGTRLLVL.

This clone came up a few times. The chain uses TRBV7-6 and TRBJ2-1, with 9 bases that match TRBD1. Trimming at V came to 2 bases and at J to 7 bases, leaving 3 bases not matched to a gene. The CDR3 covers 14 residues. Looked up from germline, CDR1 is SGHVS and CDR2 is FNYEAQ. The chain's CDR3 is CASSLSDRGNEQFF. DNA of the CDR3: TGTGCCAGCAGCTTATCGGACAGGGGTAATGAGCAGTTCTTC.

The chain uses TRBV4-2 and TRBJ1-5; TRBD1 matches 8 bases. The CDR3 is 16 residues long. V shed 0 bases and J 2 bases; nucleotides not matched to a gene: 3. Germline-derived CDR1 and CDR2 are LGHNA and YNFKEQ. The CDR3 DNA sequence: TGTGCCAGCAGCCAAGATGGGGGACAGGGCAATCAGCCCCAGCATTTT. This translates into CASSQDGGQGNQPQHF.

The CDR3 nucleotides are TGTGCCAGCAGTTATCACAGGGGTCCCTACAATGAGCAGTTCTTC. It yields the protein CASSYHRGPYNEQFF. This sequence joins TRBV6-5 and TRBJ2-1; 7 nucleotides match TRBD1. Germline CDR1 MNHEY, CDR2 SVGAGI. The CDR3 loop spans 15 amino acids. V was pared by 3 bases and J by 2 bases, with 4 bases of the junction left unmatched.

The table lists this clone with a few counts. The V and J genes are TRBV7-3 and TRBJ2-3, with 10 bases aligning to TRBD2. Germline V lookup: CDR1 SGHTA, CDR2 FQGTGA. With V trimmed by 5 bases and J by 4 bases, 6 bases remained unmatched. The CDR3 spans 15 residues. The CDR3 is CASSRTSGEADTQYF. Here the CDR3 DNA reads TGTGCCAGCAGCCGAACTAGCGGGGAAGCAGATACGCAGTATTTT.

The rearrangement uses TRBV15 and TRBJ2-5; a weak D match, TRBD1 (7 bases). Trimming stripped 3 bases from V and 5 bases from J, with 19 bases between. The CDR3 runs 16 residues. Looked up from germline, CDR1 is LNHNV and CDR2 is YYDKDF (reference sequence). The DNA for the CDR3 is TGTGCCACCAGCAGCAGGACAGGAGGGTTAGGGGAGACCCAGTACTTC. Its protein is CATSSRTGGLGETQYF.

The V gene is TRBV6-1, the J gene TRBJ2-3; 7 positions match TRBD2. The germline gives CDR1 MNHNS, CDR2 SASEGT. The CDR3 length is 14 residues. Trimming took 7 bases from V and 5 from J; bases not matched to a gene: 9. CDR3 protein: CASTLRGGIDTQYF. The CDR3 DNA sequence: TGTGCCAGCACCCTGCGCGGGGGAATAGATACGCAGTATTTT.

The chain links TRBV4-1 to TRBJ1-4; tentative D call: TRBD1 (6 bases). The V and J ends lost 7 bases and 0 bases respectively, with 9 bases between them. The CDR3 contains 14 residues. CDR1 is MGHRA and CDR2 is YSYEKL in the germline V gene. The CDR3 DNA is TGCGCCAGCACCAACAGGGCAACTAATGAAAAACTGTTTTTT. It translates to CASTNRATNEKLFF.

This clone was detected a few times. V gene TRBV4-1 combines with J gene TRBJ1-4, with 8 bases lining up with TRBD1. Germline V gives CDR1 MGHRA, CDR2 YSYEKL. CDR3 size: 16 residues. The V segment lost 3 bases and the J segment 7 bases; nucleotides outside the gene matches: 10. The CDR3 loop reads CASSHPRTGRVEKLFF. CDR3 DNA sequence: TGCGCCAGCAGCCATCCTAGGACAGGGCGGGTTGAAAAACTGTTTTTT.

The chain carries TRBV6-1 and TRBJ1-2, with 7 nucleotides matching TRBD1. The CDR3 runs to 16 residues. With 1 base clipped from V and 4 bases from J, the junction kept 9 bases outside the gene matches. The germline V gene has CDR1 MNHNS and CDR2 SASEGT. CDR3 coding DNA: TGTGCCAGCAGTGAAGGTCAGGGGGGAGTAGTCTATGGCTACACCTTC. It is translated as CASSEGQGGVVYGYTF.

V and J are TRBV9 and TRBJ2-3; D possibly corresponds to TRBD2 (6 bases). Trimming stripped 2 bases from V and 0 bases from J, with 10 bases between. The CDR3 is made up of 15 amino acids. From germline, CDR1 is SGDLS and CDR2 YYNGEE. The CDR3 DNA sequence: TGTGCCAGCAGCGTTTGGGGGGAAAGCACAGATACGCAGTATTTT. Translation: CASSVWGESTDTQYF.

About this clone itself: Its ends do not fully match the called genes, so a read error is possible. The chain joins TRBV7-9 to TRBJ1-2; D is uncertain. This CDR3 comprises 17 residues. Germline values: CDR1 SEHNR, CDR2 FQNEAQ (reference sequence). CDR3 in amino acids: CSSSLAGDIPSNYGYTF. CDR3 sequence (DNA): TGTTCCAGCAGCTTAGCCGGTGACATCCCCTCTAACTATGGCTACACCTTC. Full variable domain (outside the CDR3, taken from reference TRBV7-9 and TRBJ1-2): DTGVSQNPRHKITKRGQNVTFRCDPISEHNRLYWYRQTLGQGPEFLTYFQNEAQLEKSRLLSDRFSAERPKGSFSTLEIQRTEQGDSAMYLCSSSLAGDIPSNYGYTFGSGTRLTVV.

The J gene is TRBJ1-4, the V gene TRBV2; 8 nucleotides agree with TRBD1. Germline V CDR1 and CDR2: SNHLY, FYNNEI. This CDR3 is built from 16 residues. V was pared by 5 bases and J by 7 bases, with 12 bases of the junction left unmatched. The CDR3 DNA reads as TGTGCCAGCAGTCAGGACAGGGTGGATTTAGGTGAAAAACTGTTTTTT. Its translation: CASSQDRVDLGEKLFF.

The chain couples TRBV7-6 to TRBJ2-5, with 9 bases fitting TRBD2. CDR3 length equals 15 residues. V shed 0 bases, J shed 5 bases, and the junction held 4 bases outside the gene matches. Looked up from germline, CDR1 is SGHVS and CDR2 is FNYEAQ. Written as DNA, the CDR3 is TGTGCCAGCAGCTTAGCGCTAGCGGGGAGGGAGACCCAGTACTTC. Amino acids: CASSLALAGRETQYF.

This clone was picked up a small number of times. The chain has TRBV5-1 and TRBJ1-4, with 8 bases that match TRBD1. CDR1 is SGHRS and CDR2 is YFSETQ in the germline V gene. V was clipped by 4 bases and J by 8 bases; unmatched bases: 10. The CDR3 is made up of 15 amino acids. The CDR3 DNA reads TGCGCCAGCAGCGTGACAGGACAGGGAGGAGAAAAACTGTTTTTT. Residues: CASSVTGQGGEKLFF.

V gene TRBV4-1 combines with J gene TRBJ1-2; no clear D gene. V was shortened by 0 bases and J by 7 bases, with 15 bases between the two germline ends. The CDR3 is 15 amino acids. The V gene's germline CDR1 is MGHRA and CDR2 YSYEKL. The CDR3 nucleotides are TGCGCCAGCAGCCAAGATCGAGGGTATGGCGGTGGCTACACCTTC. Translated: CASSQDRGYGGGYTF.

The rearrangement links TRBV4-3 to TRBJ1-5; 9 bases are a match to TRBD1. Germline loops: CDR1 LGHNA, CDR2 YSLEER. With 0 bases clipped from V and 6 bases from J, the junction kept 6 bases outside the gene matches. This CDR3 comprises 16 residues. The CDR3 protein is CASSQEVTGGVQPQHF. In DNA form, the CDR3 reads TGCGCCAGCAGCCAAGAAGTGACAGGGGGTGTTCAGCCCCAGCATTTT.

The chain recombines TRBV4-1 with TRBJ2-2; TRBD2 matches 11 bases. Germline V lookup: CDR1 MGHRA, CDR2 YSYEKL. CDR3 length equals 18 residues. The V and J ends lost 1 base and 1 base, in that order; junction bases with no gene match: 5. The CDR3 loop reads CASSQVFLAGGNTGELFF. CDR3 DNA: TGCGCCAGCAGCCAAGTGTTCCTAGCGGGGGGGAACACCGGGGAGCTGTTTTTT.

V gene TRBV5-6 combines with J gene TRBJ1-2; D is uncertain. In germline, CDR1 is SGHDT, CDR2 YYEEEE. The CDR3 has 14 amino acids. The V gene lost 3 bases and the J gene lost 6 bases, with 15 bases spanning the gap. The CDR3 sequence is CASSWRTGRNGYTF. CDR3 coding DNA: TGTGCCAGCAGCTGGAGGACCGGGAGGAATGGCTACACCTTC.

This clone has only a few counts. This chain joins TRBV5-8 and TRBJ2-1, with 7 nucleotides matching TRBD1. The V gene end was trimmed by 3 bases and the J gene end by 7 bases; junction bases not matched to a gene: 7. Germline loops: CDR1 SGHTS, CDR2 YDEGEE. The CDR3 is 14 residues long. DNA for the CDR3: TGTGCCAGCAGCTCAGCACAGGGGTGGAATGAGCAGTTCTTC. This translates into CASSSAQGWNEQFF.

This rearrangement joins TRBV7-2 to TRBJ1-6; 7 nucleotides match TRBD1. Germline loops: CDR1 SGHTA, CDR2 FQGNSA. The CDR3 covers 13 residues. The ends lost 8 bases at V and 9 bases at J; junction bases unmatched: 7. The CDR3 spells CASARQGASPLHF. The CDR3 DNA reads TGTGCCAGCGCAAGACAGGGCGCTTCACCCCTCCACTTT.